This is a list of T cell receptor beta chains from one sample in a study of CXCR3-negative and CXCR3-positive naive CD8 T cells. TCRdb re-called the 5' RACE reads, yielding one record per CDR3 amino acid sequence without DNA. Its table lists approximately 83,000 distinct CDR3 sequences. Sequencing input: naive CXCR3- CD8+ T cells from blood. The receptors originated from a human donor in good health. Some clones in this sample may be carry-over from other donors' samples. Each CDR3 is given with its conserved first and last residue.

TRBV28	TRBJ2-5	CASSPINRGRETQYF
TRBV15	TRBJ2-3	CATSFPGTSIKGLTQYF
TRBV29-1	TRBJ2-5	CSVDGDRAQETQYF
TRBV29-1	TRBJ2-7	CSVEGGRLLEQYF
TRBV28	TRBJ2-7	CASSFLGLSSYEQYF
TRBV27	TRBJ2-7	CASSLSGRGYEQYF
TRBV7-9	TRBJ2-3	CASSLTSSVTDTQYF
TRBV19	TRBJ1-5	CASSTFREFNQPQHF
TRBV3-1	TRBJ2-1	CASSHIDRGYEQFF
TRBV5-1	TRBJ1-1	CASSPDSVFTEAFF
TRBV29-1	TRBJ1-1	CSVADGIEAFF
TRBV7-9	TRBJ2-7	CAEEGDSKYEQYF
TRBV7-8	TRBJ2-1	CASSLGTGGLSYNEQFF
TRBV27	TRBJ2-5	CASSFWLGPGNNRQETQYF
TRBV29-1	TRBJ1-1	CSVAQGGTEAFF
TRBV5-1	TRBJ2-7	CASSLYQGPYEQYF
TRBV19	TRBJ1-2	CASAYRGYNYGYTF
TRBV20-1	TRBJ1-4	CSARDLAGSDEKLFF
TRBV29-1	TRBJ2-1	CSVAGTSGALNEQFF
TRBV9	TRBJ2-7	CASSVGVGGGYEQYF
TRBV27	TRBJ2-2	CASGPGQPNTGELFF
TRBV29-1	TRBJ2-1	CSVEGEASGGGNEQFF
TRBV3-1	TRBJ2-7	CAGSQGLTSYEQYF
TRBV7-9	TRBJ2-7	CASSLGPFGREDEQYF
TRBV7-9	TRBJ2-7	CASRSGNSYEQYF
TRBV5-1	TRBJ1-1	CASSWASGGMNTEAFF
TRBV2	TRBJ1-6	CASSVSEATSSYNSPLHF
TRBV7-8	TRBJ2-5	CASSVLQGPPPNF
TRBV5-1	TRBJ2-4	CASSPEGAKNIQYF
TRBV7-8	TRBJ2-1	CASSGPLSSYNEQFF
TRBV12-3/TRBV12-4	TRBJ2-3	CASTSGGDTQYF
TRBV29-1	TRBJ2-2	CSVEEDRPTGTGELFF
TRBV29-1	TRBJ2-1	CSCPTVNEQFF
TRBV28	TRBJ2-7	CASSPRLAGTYEQYF
TRBV3-1	TRBJ2-2	CASSQGDAGELFF
TRBV14	TRBJ1-2	CASSQTAGTTPGGYTF
TRBV5-6	TRBJ2-7	CASSAFVATLVEQYF
TRBV5-1	TRBJ2-1	CASSMTGPRAAYNEQFF
TRBV29-1	TRBJ2-3	CSVEVFTGEVSTDTQYF
TRBV4-1	TRBJ2-1	CASSQEGSLASGNEQFF
TRBV5-1	TRBJ2-3	CASSLGLGTSTDTQYF
TRBV6-6	TRBJ2-5	CAKSSGRGQETQYF
TRBV23-1	TRBJ2-5	CASSPPEGETQYF
TRBV5-1	TRBJ2-1	CASSFESGNEQFF
TRBV29-1	TRBJ2-7	CSVVLAGDNSYEQYF
TRBV29-1	TRBJ1-1	CSSLKQGYTEAFF
TRBV23-1	TRBJ2-5	CASGPRTLQETQYF
TRBV5-1	TRBJ2-7	CASSWDFYEQYF
TRBV27	TRBJ1-2	CASRTDPYGYTF
TRBV6-1	TRBJ2-1	CASLERDWANEQFF
TRBV29-1	TRBJ2-1	CSVDSLANEQFF
TRBV28	TRBJ2-7	CASSLANSYEQYF
TRBV19	TRBJ2-1	CASSWTSGYNEQFF
TRBV5-4	TRBJ2-7	CASSESFGSYEQYF
TRBV12-3/TRBV12-4	TRBJ1-1	CASSPENTEAFF
TRBV5-5	TRBJ1-1	CATQQGDRGLTEAFF